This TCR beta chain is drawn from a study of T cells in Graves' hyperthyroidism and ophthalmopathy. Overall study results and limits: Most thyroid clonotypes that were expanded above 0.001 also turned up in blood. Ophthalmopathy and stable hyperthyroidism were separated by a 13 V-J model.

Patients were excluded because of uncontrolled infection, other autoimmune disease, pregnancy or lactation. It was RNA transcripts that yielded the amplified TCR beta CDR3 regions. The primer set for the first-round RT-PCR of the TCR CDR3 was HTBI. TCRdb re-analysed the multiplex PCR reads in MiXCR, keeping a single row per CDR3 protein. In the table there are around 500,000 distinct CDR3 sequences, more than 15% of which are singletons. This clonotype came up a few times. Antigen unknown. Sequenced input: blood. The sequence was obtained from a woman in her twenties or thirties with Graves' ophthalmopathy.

CDR3 DNA: TGTGCCAGTTCGGACAGGGGCGAAAAAAATGGCTACACCTTC. Amino acids: CASSDRGEKNGYTF. The rearrangement joins TRBV19 to TRBJ1-2, with TRBD1 matching over 9 bases. The CDR3 is 14 residues long. Germline CDR1 is LNHDA and CDR2 is SQIVND (reference sequence). Unmatched junction bases numbered 10, after V lost 8 bases and J lost 6 bases.